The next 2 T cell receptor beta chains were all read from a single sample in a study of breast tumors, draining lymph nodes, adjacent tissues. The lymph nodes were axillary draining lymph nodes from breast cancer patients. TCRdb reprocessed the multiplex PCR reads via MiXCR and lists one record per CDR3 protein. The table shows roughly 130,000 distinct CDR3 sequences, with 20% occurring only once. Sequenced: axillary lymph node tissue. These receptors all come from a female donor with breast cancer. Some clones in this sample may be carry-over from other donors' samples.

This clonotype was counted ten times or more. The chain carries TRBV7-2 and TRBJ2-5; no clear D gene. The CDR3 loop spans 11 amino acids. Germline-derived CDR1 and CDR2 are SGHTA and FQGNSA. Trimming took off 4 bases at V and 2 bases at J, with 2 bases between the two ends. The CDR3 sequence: CASSSQETQYF. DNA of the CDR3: TGTGCCAGCAGCTCTCAAGAGACCCAGTACTTC.

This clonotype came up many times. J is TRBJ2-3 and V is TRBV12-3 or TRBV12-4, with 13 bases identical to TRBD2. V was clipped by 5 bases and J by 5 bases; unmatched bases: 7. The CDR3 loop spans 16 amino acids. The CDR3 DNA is TGTGCCAGCAGTCCCCGACTAGCGGGGGGCATAGATACGCAGTATTTT. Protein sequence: CASSPRLAGGIDTQYF.